The 13 T cell receptor beta chains reported below all come from one sample, sequenced in a study of T cell repertoires in cytomegalovirus infection. Via MiXCR, TCRdb re-called the reads, giving one row per CDR3 protein. This table holds roughly 920,000 distinct CDR3 sequences, around 29% found once. These receptors lack a known antigen. The specimen comprised cultured CD8+ T cells from PBMCs, sampled from culture after CMV antigen stimulation. These receptors all come from a human donor in good health (CMV status not recorded). Some clones in this sample may be carry-over from other donors' samples.

In this sample, this clonotype turned up once. The chain has TRBV7-4 and TRBJ2-7, with D unclear. The CDR3 consists of 14 residues. Germline values: CDR1 SGHVT, CDR2 SQSDAQ. The V end was cut by 4 bases, the J end by 4 bases, with 14 bases between. CDR3 protein: CASSSPRTVYEQYF. CDR3 DNA sequence: TGTGCCAGCAGCTCCCCCCGGACGGTATACGAGCAGTACTTC.

This chain links TRBV6-2 or TRBV6-3 with TRBJ2-7; unclear D gene. CDR3 size: 15 residues. V shed 0 bases and J shed 1 base, with 10 bases lying between them. CDR1 and CDR2 (germline): MNHEY, SVGEGT. The CDR3 protein is CASSYSLVGSYEQYV. CDR3 nucleotide sequence: TGTGCCAGCAGTTACTCCCTAGTTGGGTCCTACGAGCAGTACGTC.

This clonotype showed up just a few times. J is TRBJ2-5 and V is TRBV6-6, with TRBD2 matching 9 bases. The CDR3 is made up of 14 amino acids. Germline-derived CDR1 and CDR2 are MNHNY and SVGAGI (reference sequence). V lost 7 bases and J lost 0; bases outside the gene matches: 3. CDR3 amino acids: CASTSGRYQETQYF. The CDR3 bases are TGTGCCAGCACCAGCGGGAGGTACCAAGAGACCCAGTACTTC.

This clonotype has just a few counts. The chain couples TRBV6-1 to TRBJ2-2, with D perhaps matching TRBD2 (8 bases). CDR3 length: 14 amino acids. From germline, CDR1 is MNHNS and CDR2 SASEGT. V lost 7 bases and J 5 bases, leaving 14 bases between the germline ends. The CDR3 bases are TGTGCCAGCACGGGAGGGGGCCGGACCGGGGAGCTGTTTTTT. Translating it yields CASTGGGRTGELFF.

This clonotype was recorded once. This chain links TRBV5-1 with TRBJ2-1, with D possibly matching TRBD1 (5 bases). The CDR3 has 15 residues. Germline lookup yields CDR1 SGHRS and CDR2 YFSETQ. V was pared by 1 base and J by 3 bases, with 11 bases between. The CDR3 DNA reads as TGCGCCAGCAGCTTGCGCACAGGCGGCTACAATGAGCAGTTCTTC. Protein product: CASSLRTGGYNEQFF.

This sequence joins TRBV6-2 or TRBV6-3 and TRBJ1-6, with a possible D match to TRBD1 (5 bases). Germline CDR1 MNHEY, CDR2 SVGEGT. Between the trimmed V and J ends, which lost 8 bases and 8 bases, there was a span of 16 bases. The CDR3 consists of 14 residues. The CDR3 sequence: CASRPGRADSPLHF. CDR3 coding DNA: TGTGCCAGCCGACCGGGGCGAGCCGATTCACCCCTCCACTTT.

This clonotype was counted ten times or more. V and J are TRBV7-2 and TRBJ1-2; 9 bases align to TRBD1. Germline lookup yields CDR1 SGHTA and CDR2 FQGNSA. The CDR3 extends over 14 amino acids. V trimming: 5 bases; J trimming: 3 bases; junction bases outside the gene matches: 4. The CDR3 is CASSPGQGHYGYTF. Here the CDR3 DNA reads TGTGCCAGCAGCCCGGGACAGGGCCACTATGGCTACACCTTC. The whole variable domain, filled in from reference TRBV7-2 and TRBJ1-2, reads GAGVSQSPSNKVTEKGKDVELRCDPISGHTALYWYRQSLGQGLEFLIYFQGNSAPDKSGLPSDRFSAERTGGSVSTLTIQRTQQEDSAVYLCASSPGQGHYGYTFGSGTRLTVV.

The rearrangement joins TRBV6-6 to TRBJ1-1; no reliable D call. Looked up from germline, CDR1 is MNHNY and CDR2 is SVGAGI (reference sequence). The CDR3 extends over 15 amino acids. Trimming cost V 0 bases and J 0 bases, with 8 bases left between them. The CDR3 region has the DNA TGTGCCAGCAGTTACTCCGAGACATTGAACACTGAAGCTTTCTTT. Protein sequence: CASSYSETLNTEAFF.

The chain joins TRBV12-3 or TRBV12-4 to TRBJ2-1; 14 nucleotides line up with TRBD2. CDR3 length equals 18 residues. V lost 1 base and J lost 3; bases outside the gene matches: 5. This CDR3 is CASSLGPGLAGVYNEQFF. CDR3 coding DNA: TGTGCCAGCAGTTTAGGGCCGGGACTAGCGGGAGTCTACAATGAGCAGTTCTTC.

This clonotype was seen a handful of times. The chain carries TRBV7-9 and TRBJ2-7, with TRBD1 matching over 9 bases. V gave up 6 bases and J gave up 3 bases; unmatched junction bases: 15. The CDR3 sequence is 17 residues long. Looked up from germline, CDR1 is SEHNR and CDR2 is FQNEAQ (reference sequence). In nucleotides, the CDR3 is TGTGCCAGCAGTACCGGGACAGGGAACATTCCCCTCTACGAGCAGTACGTC. It codes for CASSTGTGNIPLYEQYV.

The V gene is TRBV13, the J gene TRBJ2-7; 7 bases are shared with TRBD1. Trimming took 4 bases from V and 2 from J; bases not matched to a gene: 14. CDR3 length: 17 amino acids. From germline, CDR1 is PRHDT and CDR2 FYEKMQ (reference sequence). CDR3: CASSSNDRVGLPYEQYV. Written as DNA, the CDR3 is TGTGCCAGCAGCTCTAACGACAGGGTTGGCCTTCCCTACGAGCAGTACGTC.

This chain joins TRBV19 and TRBJ1-1; tentatively, D is TRBD1 (5 bases). V was pared by 1 base and J by 4 bases, with 10 bases between. The CDR3 runs to 14 residues. CDR1 LNHDA and CDR2 SQIVND come from the germline V gene (reference sequence). The DNA for the CDR3 is TGTGCCAGTAGTATAGTGGTTGGGGGCACTGAAGCTTTCTTT. It is translated as CASSIVVGGTEAFF.

The DNA for the CDR3 is TGCGCCAGCAGCCTAGGACCCCCCGGAAACACCATATATTTT. It translates to CASSLGPPGNTIYF. The chain recombines TRBV4-1 with TRBJ1-3; D gene uncertain. Germline V CDR1 and CDR2: MGHRA, YSYEKL. V was trimmed by 4 bases and J by 4 bases, leaving 11 bases between them. The CDR3 has 14 residues.